The entry below describes one TCR beta chain. The sample originates from a study of blood T cells in healthy people across ages. Germline CDR1 is SNHLY and CDR2 is FYNNEI. Trimming pared 5 bases from V and 2 bases from J, leaving 14 bases between. This CDR3 has 15 amino acids. Next came a second PCR, run for about 7 to 12 cycles, which used a sample-barcoded 5' primer along with a J-beta primer mix. One entry per CDR3 protein results from TCRdb running MiXCR on the 5' RACE reads. Found here are some 1,000,000 distinct CDR3 sequences, 20% to 25% of them singletons; the top ten hold approximately 0.7%. The data were also submitted as part of a second study, on T cells of mothers and their children.

The clonotype was recovered from a girl aged 2 to 10 in good health. Material: blood. The V gene is TRBV2, the J gene TRBJ2-3; D unresolved. As DNA, the CDR3 is TGTGCCAGCAGTCCGGCCCTGATCAACACAGATACGCAGTATTTT. Translating gives CASSPALINTDTQYF.